This TCR beta chain was sequenced during a study of Graves' ophthalmopathy and Graves' hyperthyroidism (dated by TCRdb to 2016 to 2019). With regard to the full study: Peripheral blood samples were taken at the time of initial diagnosis, before any treatment was given. The study used TCR beta repertoire signatures to distinguish Graves' ophthalmopathy from Graves' hyperthyroidism and to predict progression to ophthalmopathy. In total, approximately 130 blood samples were TCR-sequenced: 40 to 45 ophthalmopathy, roughly 77 hyperthyroidism and around 17 hyperthyroidism-to-ophthalmopathy patients. A discovery set of 100 patients (43 ophthalmopathy, some 58 stable hyperthyroidism) was enrolled to explore V-J signatures distinguishing ophthalmopathy from hyperthyroidism. The independent validation cohort included approximately 19 hyperthyroidism patients plus 17 patients who later progressed from hyperthyroidism to ophthalmopathy. In roughly 6 hyperthyroidism patients, T-cell repertoires of thyroid tissue and blood were compared. Following sampling, methimazole starting at 30 mg daily was administered to hyperthyroidism patients, and high-dose intravenous methylprednisolone was administered to ophthalmopathy patients. Broader findings and caveats from the paper: Sample size was not predetermined statistically, and investigators were not blinded to group allocation. In validation, the model predicted ophthalmopathy progression with about 70% sensitivity and about 77% specificity; some twelve predicted patients were CT-confirmed with GO in a median of 6.5 months. The 13-signature model separated ophthalmopathy from stable hyperthyroidism with 87.88% sensitivity and 81.08% specificity in cross-validation, and 80%/75% in the test set. Most of the expanded thyroid clonotypes with a frequency above 0.001 were also detected in blood, and it was suggested that the thyroid immune response may be reflected by blood repertoires.

TCR beta CDR3 regions were amplified from RNA transcripts for repertoire sequencing. The first round was an RT-PCR using HTBI primers with the Qiagen OneStep RT-PCR kit, and this first round was followed by a second-round multiplex PCR, then size selection and purification. The libraries underwent paired-end sequencing with 100 bp reads on an Illumina HiSeq2000. In the original analysis: SOAPnuke was used to process the reads, removing any read that contained adapters or uncalled bases, had a mean Phred below 15, or lacked an exact match to the constant primer or identifier. COPE v1.2.5 was used to merge the high-quality paired reads. Clonotypes were defined as unique nucleotide sequences and were aligned to IMGT TRB V, D and J references using MiTCR v1.1. Analysis was restricted to V-J combinations with a frequency above 0.0001, which covered roughly 99% of repertoires. For each V-J combination, a TCR clonal expansion and chaos score was defined as the ratio of F50 clonal expansion to chaos observed in the TCRdist matrix. Welch's t-statistics and random forest were used to reduce the features to around 13 V-J combinations, which were then used as input to a naive Bayes classifier. The Morisita-Horn index was used to measure how similar the thyroid and blood repertoires were. The public sequencing data were trimmed at Q25 with fastp and processed into clonotypes with MiXCR by TCRdb, which kept only in-frame beta chains. Duplicate CDR3 protein sequences are folded into a single record with the most common DNA and genes. The V and J calls and clone size are TCRdb's, not the authors'. The sample table holds some 360,000 distinct CDR3 sequences, of which about 15% were seen once. The ten largest make up 2.4% of the sample.

Hyperthyroidism was considered stable if no progression to ophthalmopathy occurred within 18 months of follow-up. Patients with hyperthyroidism were aged 18 to 65 years, had been newly diagnosed, and had a disease duration of less than 2 months. Patients with other autoimmune diseases, uncontrolled infections, pregnancy or lactation were excluded. Clinical symptoms, serum thyroxine, TRAb, thyroid ultrasound and orbital computed tomography were used for diagnosis. Ficoll-Paque density gradient centrifugation was used to isolate PBMCs from under 11 ml of fresh peripheral blood. Total RNA was extracted with Trizol reagent and quality-checked on an Agilent 2100 Bioanalyzer. This clonotype was counted many times. Its antigen specificity is not known. Per-base qualities were not stored, and no clone one base away is much larger. CDR1 MGHRA and CDR2 YSYEKL are derived from the germline V gene. Between the V and J ends, shortened by 0 bases and 7 bases respectively, the junction contains 7 bases. The CDR3 numbers 13 residues from cysteine through phenylalanine. The sequence is cut down to CDR3 DNA, 39 bases in frame from base 1.

The origin of this receptor is an adult woman with stable Graves' hyperthyroidism. The receptor chain draws on TRBV4-1 and TRBJ1-5, with no D gene named confidently. Sequences were obtained from peripheral blood. Here the CDR3 is given as CASSQEIPQPQHF. The DNA is as follows: TGCGCCAGCAGCCAAGAAATTCCCCAGCCCCAGCATTTT.